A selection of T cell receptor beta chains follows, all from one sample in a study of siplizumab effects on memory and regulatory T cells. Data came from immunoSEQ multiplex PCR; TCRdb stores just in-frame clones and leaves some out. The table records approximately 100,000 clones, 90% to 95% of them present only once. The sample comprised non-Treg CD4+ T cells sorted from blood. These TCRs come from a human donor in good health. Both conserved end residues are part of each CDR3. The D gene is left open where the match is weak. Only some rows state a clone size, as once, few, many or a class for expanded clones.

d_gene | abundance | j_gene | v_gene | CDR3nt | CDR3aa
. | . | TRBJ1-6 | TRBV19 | TGTGCCAGTGGTGTAGTGGACTCCTATAATTCACCCCTCCACTTT | CASGVVDSYNSPLHF
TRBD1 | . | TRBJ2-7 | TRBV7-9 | TGTGCCAGCAACTTGGGGACAGGGATCGAGCAGTACTTC | CASNLGTGIEQYF
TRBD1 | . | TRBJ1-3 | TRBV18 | TGTGCCAGCTCTACACCGGGACAGGCCCTATCTGGAAACACCATATATTTT | CASSTPGQALSGNTIYF
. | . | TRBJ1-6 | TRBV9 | TGTGCCAGCAGCGCAACAGGGATCTATAATTCACCCCTCCACTTT | CASSATGIYNSPLHF
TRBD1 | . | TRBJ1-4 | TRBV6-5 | TGTGCCTCTAGGGGGACAGGGGATGGGGAAAAACTGTTTTTT | CASRGTGDGEKLFF
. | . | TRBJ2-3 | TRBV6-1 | TGTGCCAGCAGTGAAAGCTGGGCGGGGCTCACAGATACGCAGTATTTT | CASSESWAGLTDTQYF
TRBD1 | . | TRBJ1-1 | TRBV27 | TGTGCCAGCAGGCCGGGACAGGGGGGGAACACTGAAGCTTTCTTT | CASRPGQGGNTEAFF
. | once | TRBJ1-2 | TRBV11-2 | TGTGCCAGCAGGCCAGGACAGCTATTAGCTAACTATGGCTACACCTTC | CASRPGQLLANYGYTF
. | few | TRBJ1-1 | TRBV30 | TGTGCCTGGAGTATCCTGAACACTGAAGCTTTCTTT | CAWSILNTEAFF
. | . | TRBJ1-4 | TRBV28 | TGTGCCAGCAAGAGGGGAGGGGCGCGGGATGAAAAACTGTTTTTT | CASKRGGARDEKLFF
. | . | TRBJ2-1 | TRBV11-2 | TGTGCCAGCAGCGGGGGGCTATCCTCCTACAATGAGCAGTTCTTC | CASSGGLSSYNEQFF
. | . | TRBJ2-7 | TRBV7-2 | TGTGCCAGCAGCAGACAATACGAGCAGTACTTC | CASSRQYEQYF
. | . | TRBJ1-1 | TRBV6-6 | TGTGCCAGCAGTTACCCATCGATGAACACTGAAGCTTTCTTT | CASSYPSMNTEAFF
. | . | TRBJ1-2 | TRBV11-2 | TGTGCCAGCAGCTGGGGACGGACATTAGGAGACGGCTACACCTTC | CASSWGRTLGDGYTF
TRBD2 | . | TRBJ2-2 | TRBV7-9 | TGTGCCAGCAGCTTTGCGGGGGCGAACACCGGGGAGCTGTTTTTT | CASSFAGANTGELFF
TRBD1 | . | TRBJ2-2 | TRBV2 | TGTGCCAGCAGGGGATGGGACAGGGTGACCGGGGAGCTGTTTTTT | CASRGWDRVTGELFF
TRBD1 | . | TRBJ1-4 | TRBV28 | TGTGCCAGCCGCCTGACAGGGGCAACTAATGAAAAACTGTTTTTT | CASRLTGATNEKLFF
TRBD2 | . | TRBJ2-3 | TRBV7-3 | TGTGCCAGCAGCGGCGCCAGCGGGGGTAACGCAGATACGCAGTATTTT | CASSGASGGNADTQYF
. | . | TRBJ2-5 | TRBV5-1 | TGCGCCAGCAGCTTGGGGGGTCCGGGGGAGACCCAGTACTTC | CASSLGGPGETQYF
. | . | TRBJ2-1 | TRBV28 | TGTGCCAGCAGTTTTCCAGGGCCCCCCAATGAGCAGTTCTTC | CASSFPGPPNEQFF
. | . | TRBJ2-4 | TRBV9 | TGTGCCAGCAGCGTAGAGTGGGGTTTAACCGTTGAGGCCAAAAACATTCAGTACTTC | CASSVEWGLTVEAKNIQYF
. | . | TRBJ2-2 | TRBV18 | TGTGCCAGCTCACCAAGACAGAGAAACACCGGGGAGCTGTTTTTT | CASSPRQRNTGELFF
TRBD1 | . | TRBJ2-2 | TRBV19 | TGTGCCACCACACGACGACAGGGGTCGAACACCGGGGAGCTGTTTTTT | CATTRRQGSNTGELFF
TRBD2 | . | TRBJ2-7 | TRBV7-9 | TGTGCCAGCAGTCAACCTAGCGGGGCCCACGAGCAGTACTTC | CASSQPSGAHEQYF
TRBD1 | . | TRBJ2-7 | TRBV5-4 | TGTGCCAGCAGATCGACAGGGTCCAACCCCCCTTCCTACGAGCAGTACTTC | CASRSTGSNPPSYEQYF
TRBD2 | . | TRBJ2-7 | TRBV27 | TGTGCCAGCAGCCGGCCCCGACTAGCGGGGATTAGCTCCTACGAGCAGTACTTC | CASSRPRLAGISSYEQYF
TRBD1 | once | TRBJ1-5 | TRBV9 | TGTGCCAACCACAACCCGGACAGGGACAATCAGCCCCAGCATTTT | CANHNPDRDNQPQHF
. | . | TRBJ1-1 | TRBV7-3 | TGTGCCAGCAGCGGTCAGGGTGGAACGGCTGAAGCTTTCTTT | CASSGQGGTAEAFF